This is a list of T cell receptor beta chains from one sample in a study of cytomegalovirus exposure and HLA in healthy donors. Sequenced by immunoSEQ multiplex PCR; TCRdb stores in-frame clones only, minus some. The table lists just under 90,000 clones. The sequenced sample was PBMCs. These receptors came from a girl aged 10 to 17 in good health and CMV-seropositive. Both conserved end residues are part of each CDR3. Each record gives: V gene, J gene, D gene, CDR3 DNA, CDR3 protein. The D gene is left open where the match is weak.

>TRBV13|TRBJ1-2|TRBD1
TGTGCCAGCAGCTTAAACAGGGGGAAGCATGGCTACACCTTC
CASSLNRGKHGYTF
>TRBV6-1|TRBJ2-1|TRBD2
TGTGCCAGCAGGCTCGGACTAGTCTCCTACAATGAGCAGTTCTTC
CASRLGLVSYNEQFF
>TRBV7-9|TRBJ1-6|.
TGTGCCAGCAGCTTTCCCCGTGATAATTCACCCCTCCACTTT
CASSFPRDNSPLHF
>TRBV4-1|TRBJ1-1|.
TGCGCCAGCAGCCAAGATAGTACTGAAGCTTTCTTT
CASSQDSTEAFF
>TRBV27|TRBJ1-6|TRBD1
TGTGCCAGCAGTGACAGGGCGTCCTATAATTCACCCCTCCACTTT
CASSDRASYNSPLHF
>TRBV13|TRBJ1-2|TRBD1
TGTGCCAGCAGTTGGAGGGACAGGGGCGGCGGCTACACCTTC
CASSWRDRGGGYTF
>TRBV5-1|TRBJ2-2|TRBD1
TGCGCCAGCAGTCGAAAGGACAGGGGTGGTATTAACACCGGGGAGCTGTTTTTT
CASSRKDRGGINTGELFF
>TRBV4-3|TRBJ1-1|.
TGCGCCAGCAGCCAAGATCGTCGGGGGAACACTGAAGCTTTCTTT
CASSQDRRGNTEAFF
>TRBV4-1|TRBJ1-2|TRBD1
TGCGCCAGCAGCCAGTTATTACAGGGGCCCAAGGATGGCTACACCTTC
CASSQLLQGPKDGYTF
>TRBV4-1|TRBJ1-2|.
TGCGCCAGCAGCCAAGAACAGATCCATGGCTACACCTTC
CASSQEQIHGYTF
>TRBV6-5|TRBJ2-5|TRBD2
TGTGCCAGCGCAGCTGGATACGGGGGGGAGGACCAGTACTTC
CASAAGYGGEDQYF
>TRBV19|TRBJ1-3|.
TGTGCCAGTATCAGGGTTCCTGGAAACACCATATATTTT
CASIRVPGNTIYF
>TRBV7-3|TRBJ2-3|.
TGTGCCAGCAGCCTTAACCAGATTGGAAGGGGTTACACAGATACGCAGTATTTT
CASSLNQIGRGYTDTQYF
>TRBV7-9|TRBJ1-4|.
TGTGCCAGCGAAATTAGCCAGGGGCGCAGTGAAAAACTGTTTTTT
CASEISQGRSEKLFF
>TRBV19|TRBJ2-5|.
TGTGCCAGTAGTGCACAGGGTGGTAAAGAGACCCAGTACTTC
CASSAQGGKETQYF
>TRBV9|TRBJ2-3|TRBD2
TGTGCCAGCAGCGACACGAGCGGGGGGGCCACAGATACGCAGTATTTT
CASSDTSGGATDTQYF
>TRBV7-8|TRBJ1-4|.
TGTGCCAGCAGCTCCAGTAATGAAAAACTGTTTTTT
CASSSSNEKLFF
>TRBV30|TRBJ2-2|.
TGTGCCTGCCAAAACTCCGGGACTTCGAACACCGGGGAGCTGTTTTTT
CACQNSGTSNTGELFF
>TRBV5-4|TRBJ1-4|.
TGTGCCAGCGGCAGGGTGGGAGAAAAACTGTTTTTT
CASGRVGEKLFF
>TRBV28|TRBJ1-5|.
TGTGCCAGCAGTACGGACATATTCGGCAATCAGCCCCAGCATTTT
CASSTDIFGNQPQHF
>TRBV28|TRBJ1-6|.
TGTGCCAGCAGTTTGGCTGGCAGCTATAATTCACCCCTCCACTTT
CASSLAGSYNSPLHF
>TRBV5-1|TRBJ1-3|TRBD1
TGCGCCAGCAGCTTGGAGGGGACAGGGTTCGGGAACACCATATATTTT
CASSLEGTGFGNTIYF
>TRBV7-2|TRBJ2-2|.
TGTGCCAGCAGCCCCACGGGATACGGGGAGCTGTTTTTT
CASSPTGYGELFF
>TRBV5-8|TRBJ1-5|.
TGTGCCAGCAGCTTGGACTACGGCAGGGTTCAGCCCCAGCATTTT
CASSLDYGRVQPQHF
>TRBV6-9|TRBJ1-5|.
TGTGCCAGCAGTTATTTTCAGGGTCGCCAGCCCCAGCATTTT
CASSYFQGRQPQHF
>TRBV4-1|TRBJ2-7|TRBD1
TGCGCCAGCAGCCCGGGACAGGGTGTGAACGAGCAGTACTTC
CASSPGQGVNEQYF
>TRBV9|TRBJ1-2|TRBD1
TGTGCCAGCAGCGTAGCAGGGGGCGGCTACACCTTC
CASSVAGGGYTF
>TRBV5-1|TRBJ1-2|TRBD1
TGCGCCAGCAGCTCTACGATCGACAGGGCCTATGGCTACACCTTC
CASSSTIDRAYGYTF
>TRBV27|TRBJ2-3|TRBD2
TGTGCCAGCAGTTTATTGCCGGGACTAGGGGCAGATACGCAGTATTTT
CASSLLPGLGADTQYF
>TRBV7-6|TRBJ2-1|TRBD2
TGTGCCAGCAGCTTAGCAGGAGCGGGGGATTACTACAATGAGCAGTTCTTC
CASSLAGAGDYYNEQFF
>TRBV7-9|TRBJ2-1|.
TGTGCCAGCAGCTTAGTTGTTGGAGTTAATGAGCAGTTCTTC
CASSLVVGVNEQFF
>TRBV14|TRBJ2-3|.
TGTGCCAGCAGCCAAGGAGAGGGGGTGGTTGGCACAGATACGCAGTATTTT
CASSQGEGVVGTDTQYF
>TRBV5-1|TRBJ2-7|.
TGCGCCAGCAGTCAGGGGTCCGCCTACGAGCAGTACTTC
CASSQGSAYEQYF
>TRBV4-3|TRBJ2-3|TRBD1
TGCGCCAGCAGCCAAGATCTAGGGACAGGGGTCACAGATACGCAGTATTTT
CASSQDLGTGVTDTQYF
>TRBV4-3|TRBJ1-2|TRBD1
TGCGCCAGCAGCCAAGATTCCGGGACAGGGTTCGGCTATGGCTACACCTTC
CASSQDSGTGFGYGYTF
>TRBV28|TRBJ2-1|TRBD1
TGCGCCAGCGGCGGTATGAGACAGGGGTCACGCGAGCAGTTCTTC
CASGGMRQGSREQFF
>TRBV28|TRBJ2-3|.
TGTGCCAGCAGTTCTACAGATACGCAGTATTTT
CASSSTDTQYF
>TRBV2|TRBJ2-5|TRBD1
TGTGCCAGCACGGCCAGGACAGGGGTCCAAGAGACCCAGTACTTC
CASTARTGVQETQYF
>TRBV18|TRBJ2-2|.
TGTGCCAGCTCACCGAATTTCGGGGTCGGAGCCGGGGAGCTGTTTTTT
CASSPNFGVGAGELFF
>TRBV7-2|TRBJ2-7|.
TGTGCCAGCAGCTTAGTCGGTTACGAGCAGTACTTC
CASSLVGYEQYF
>TRBV18|TRBJ1-3|.
TGTGCCAGCTCACGAGTCTCTGGAAACACCATATATTTT
CASSRVSGNTIYF
>TRBV9|TRBJ2-3|TRBD2
TGTGCCAGCAGCGCCCGCAGGGAGGGTACAGATACGCAGTATTTT
CASSARREGTDTQYF
>TRBV7-2|TRBJ1-1|.
TGTGCCAGCAGCTTCGACAGGACCTCCACTGAAGCTTTCTTT
CASSFDRTSTEAFF
>TRBV5-1|TRBJ1-1|.
TGCGCCAGCAGCCCCCGTTCGGGGTACACTGAAGCTTTCTTT
CASSPRSGYTEAFF
>TRBV18|TRBJ1-5|.
TGTGCCAGCTCACCATATGCCAGGGATAGCAATCAGCCCCAGCATTTT
CASSPYARDSNQPQHF
>TRBV7-9|TRBJ2-2|.
TGTGCCAGCAGCTCCCGCGACACCGGGGAGCTGTTTTTT
CASSSRDTGELFF
>TRBV19|TRBJ2-3|.
TGTGCCAGTAGTATAGTAGTCCTGCGGCAGGGGAAAAATACGCAGTATTTT
CASSIVVLRQGKNTQYF
>TRBV19|TRBJ1-2|.
TGTGCCAGTAGTAACCACAGACAGGCAGCTAACTATGGCTACACCTTC
CASSNHRQAANYGYTF
>TRBV18|TRBJ1-3|.
TGTGCCAGCGCACCACGAGGACAGCCCTCTGGAAACACCATATATTTT
CASAPRGQPSGNTIYF
>TRBV6-5|TRBJ1-1|TRBD1
TGTGCCAGCAGTTACAGGGGGCGAGGGACTGAAGCTTTCTTT
CASSYRGRGTEAFF
>TRBV11-2|TRBJ1-6|TRBD1
TGTGCCAGCAGCTTAGACCGGACAGGGAGCCTCCACTTT
CASSLDRTGSLHF
>TRBV9|TRBJ2-3|.
TGTGCCAGCAGCGTAGACTCCCCGGGAACCGGCACAGATACGCAGTATTTT
CASSVDSPGTGTDTQYF
>TRBV9|TRBJ1-1|.
TGTGCCAGCAGCCCCAGGGGTCGTGAAGGCAACACTGAAGCTTTCTTT
CASSPRGREGNTEAFF
>TRBV5-4|TRBJ1-2|.
TGTGCCAGCAGCGACGGGACTCCTTTTGATGGCTACACCTTC
CASSDGTPFDGYTF
>TRBV6-1|TRBJ1-1|.
TGTGCCAGCAGTCAATTGAACACTGAAGCTTTCTTT
CASSQLNTEAFF
>TRBV2|TRBJ1-3|.
TGTGCCAGCGGGTTCGAGGGAAGTGGAAACACCATATATTTT
CASGFEGSGNTIYF
>TRBV2|TRBJ2-1|.
TGTGCCAGCAGTTACTACGGGAATGAGCAGTTCTTC
CASSYYGNEQFF
>TRBV7-9|TRBJ2-3|TRBD2
TGTGCCAGCAGCTCCCCAGCGGGGCTCACAGATACGCAGTATTTT
CASSSPAGLTDTQYF
>TRBV7-2|TRBJ1-6|TRBD1
TGTGCCAGCAGCTTAGTTTCGCAGGGGGTTCATTCACCACCCCTCCACTTT
CASSLVSQGVHSPPLHF